The 20 T cell receptor beta chains below were found in one sample sequenced in a study of cytomegalovirus exposure and HLA in healthy donors. PCR amplification relied on 60 Vbeta primers (plus 13 Jbeta primers). Measured with immunoSEQ multiplex PCR; TCRdb has only the in-frame clones, and not every one. The table lists some 160,000 clones, over 70% of them singletons. The sequencing sample was made of PBMCs. The receptors come from a woman aged 35 to 49 in good health and CMV-seropositive.

V is TRBV30 and J is TRBJ1-4, with 10 bases identical to TRBD1. The germline V gene encodes CDR1 GTSNPN and CDR2 SVGIG (reference sequence). With V trimmed by 2 bases and J by 7 bases, 7 bases remained unmatched. The CDR3 consists of 15 residues. The CDR3 is CAWSRGTGVSEKLFF. The CDR3 DNA reads TGTGCCTGGAGTAGAGGGACAGGGGTATCTGAAAAACTGTTTTTT.

The J gene is TRBJ2-5, the V gene TRBV4-1; a weak D match, TRBD1 (6 bases). Looked up from germline, CDR1 is MGHRA and CDR2 is YSYEKL. The V and J ends lost 2 bases and 1 base respectively, with 8 bases between them. The CDR3 runs 14 residues. The CDR3 reads CASSQRGSQETQYF. The CDR3 DNA sequence: TGCGCCAGCAGCCAAAGGGGGTCCCAAGAGACCCAGTACTTC.

The V gene is TRBV19, the J gene TRBJ1-5; D call uncertain. The length of the CDR3 is 14 residues. Germline V CDR1 and CDR2: LNHDA, SQIVND (reference sequence). Trimming cost V 6 bases and J 1 base, with 10 bases left between them. The CDR3 DNA sequence: TGTGCCAGTAGCAAGACGGGGAGCAATCAGCCCCAGCATTTT. Translated: CASSKTGSNQPQHF.

V gene TRBV6-6 combines with J gene TRBJ1-2; D gene unclear. The V gene lost 7 bases and the J gene lost 3 bases, with 9 bases spanning the gap. CDR1 MNHNY and CDR2 SVGAGI come from the germline V gene (reference sequence). The CDR3 extends over 12 amino acids. CDR3 amino acids: CASTPSDYGYTF. Here the CDR3 DNA reads TGTGCCAGCACTCCTTCTGACTATGGCTACACCTTC.

There are a few counts of this clone. The chain couples TRBV30 to TRBJ1-5; no definite D call. This CDR3 has 13 amino acids. V lost 5 bases and J 5 bases, leaving 13 bases between the germline ends. Per germline, CDR1 GTSNPN and CDR2 SVGIG (reference sequence). DNA of the CDR3: TGTGCCTGGTCCCAGGCCGGGGATCAGCCCCAGCATTTT. This codes for CAWSQAGDQPQHF. The whole variable domain, filled in from reference TRBV30 and TRBJ1-5, reads SQTIHQWPATLVQPVGSPLSLECTVEGTSNPNLYWYRQAAGRGLQLLFYSVGIGQISSEVPQNLSASRPQDRQFILSSKKLLLSDSGFYLCAWSQAGDQPQHFGDGTRLSIL.

V usage is TRBV5-6 and J usage is TRBJ2-4, with 8 bases fitting TRBD1. The V segment lost 2 bases and the J segment 7 bases; nucleotides outside the gene matches: 8. The CDR3 runs to 15 residues. CDR1 SGHDT and CDR2 YYEEEE come from the germline V gene. The CDR3 region has the DNA TGTGCCAGCAGCTTTGGGCGGACAGGGATGAACATTCAGTACTTC. It specifies CASSFGRTGMNIQYF.

The chain couples TRBV4-1 to TRBJ1-2; TRBD1 aligns across 7 bases. Losses at the gene ends were 1 base for V and 4 bases for J; bases not matched to a gene: 9. This CDR3 region has 16 residues. The V gene's germline CDR1 is MGHRA and CDR2 YSYEKL. The CDR3, as DNA: TGCGCCAGCAGCCAAGGGAGGGGGCTTTGGAGCTATGGCTACACCTTC. The encoded protein is CASSQGRGLWSYGYTF.

The rearrangement uses TRBV6-6 and TRBJ2-3; TRBD1 matches at 7 bases. The trim removed 6 bases at V and 0 bases at J, leaving 3 bases unmatched. The V gene's germline CDR1 is MNHNY and CDR2 SVGAGI (reference sequence). This CDR3 region has 14 residues. In DNA form, the CDR3 reads TGTGCCAGCAGGTCGACAGGGAGCACAGATACGCAGTATTTT. Its protein product is CASRSTGSTDTQYF.

V gene TRBV30 combines with J gene TRBJ1-4; D may be TRBD1 (5 bases). Trimming shortened V by 5 bases and J by 7 bases, and 14 bases separated the two germline ends. CDR1 GTSNPN and CDR2 SVGIG come from the germline V gene (reference sequence). The CDR3 runs to 13 residues. The CDR3 bases are TGTGCCTGGTCGAGGGGAGGTGGTGAAAAACTGTTTTTT. It specifies CAWSRGGGEKLFF.

As concerns this clone: Germline and junction disagree at one end, which may indicate a read error. This chain uses TRBV5-4 with TRBJ2-5, with 7 bases lining up with TRBD1. The CDR3 contains 14 residues. Looked up from germline, CDR1 is SGHNT and CDR2 is YYREEE (reference sequence). The CDR3 sequence: CASRLQGRQEAQYF. Written as DNA, the CDR3 is TGTGCCAGCAGACTACAGGGGCGTCAAGAGGCCCAGTACTTC. Based on the CDR3 plus reference TRBV5-4 and TRBJ2-5, the full variable domain is ETGVTQSPTHLIKTRGQQVTLRCSSQSGHNTVSWYQQALGQGPQFIFQYYREEENGRGNFPPRFSGLQFPNYSSELNVNALELDDSALYLCASRLQGRQEAQYFGPGTRLLVL.

The rearrangement links TRBV25-1 to TRBJ2-3; weak D call: TRBD2 (6 bases). Trimming pared 7 bases from V and 0 bases from J, leaving 14 bases between. Germline values: CDR1 MGHDK, CDR2 SYGVNS. There are 15 residues in the CDR3. Here the CDR3 DNA reads TGTGCCAGCATGAATAGCGGAACTAGCACAGATACGCAGTATTTT. This translates into CASMNSGTSTDTQYF. The full variable domain, its missing parts supplied by reference TRBV25-1 and TRBJ2-3, is EADIYQTPRYLVIGTGKKITLECSQTMGHDKMYWYQQDPGMELHLIHYSYGVNSTEKGDLSSESTVSRIRTEHFPLTLESARPSHTSQYLCASMNSGTSTDTQYFGPGTRLTVL.

V gene TRBV4-2 combines with J gene TRBJ1-2; 7 positions agree with TRBD1. CDR1 and CDR2 (germline): LGHNA, YNFKEQ. This CDR3 has 13 amino acids. With 1 base clipped from V and 13 bases from J, the junction kept 9 bases outside the gene matches. The CDR3 sequence: CASSQGSGQQLTF. CDR3 nucleotides: TGTGCCAGCAGCCAAGGTTCGGGACAGCAGCTCACCTTC.

The V gene is TRBV7-2, the J gene TRBJ1-2, with TRBD1 matching 8 bases. This CDR3 contains 14 residues. Per the germline V gene, CDR1 is SGHTA and CDR2 is FQGNSA. V lost 2 bases to trimming and J lost 8 bases; unmatched junction nucleotides: 7. This CDR3 is CASSLWTGTDGYTF. The CDR3, as DNA: TGTGCCAGCAGCTTATGGACAGGGACCGACGGCTACACCTTC.

This clone was seen more than once but under ten times. V is TRBV7-6 and J is TRBJ1-5, with D perhaps matching TRBD1 (6 bases). V gave up 6 bases and J gave up 1 base, with 16 bases separating them. The germline V gene has CDR1 SGHVS and CDR2 FNYEAQ. The CDR3 extends over 16 amino acids. The CDR3 region is CASSREQGRSNQPQHF. CDR3 nucleotide sequence: TGTGCCAGCAGTCGAGAACAGGGTCGGAGCAATCAGCCCCAGCATTTT.

This chain joins TRBV30 and TRBJ1-2, with D possibly TRBD1 on 5 matching bases. V shed 3 bases and J shed 2 bases, with 13 bases lying between them. Germline V gene sequence: CDR1 GTSNPN, CDR2 SVGIG (reference sequence). The CDR3 is 14 residues long. Here the CDR3 reads CAWRRLQDNYGYTF. The CDR3 bases are TGTGCCTGGAGACGATTACAGGACAACTATGGCTACACCTTC.

The chain employs TRBV6-1 and TRBJ2-7, with 9 nucleotides matching TRBD1. J gave up 5 bases and V 5 bases, and 7 bases lay outside the gene matches. Germline lookup yields CDR1 MNHNS and CDR2 SASEGT. The CDR3 consists of 14 residues. CDR3 DNA: TGTGCCAGCAGTTCCGGGACAGGGTTACACGAGCAGTACTTC. The encoded protein is CASSSGTGLHEQYF.

Notes on this clone: At one end, the junction sequence differs from germline, possibly due to a read error. CDR3 sequence reads: CASSEGDSLKTF. The CDR3 DNA reads as TGTGCCAGCAGTGAGGGGGACAGCCTCAAAACTTTC. This rearrangement joins TRBV2 to TRBJ2-7; TRBD1 matches at 7 bases. Looked up from germline, CDR1 is SNHLY and CDR2 is FYNNEI. CDR3 length: 12 residues.

This clone was detected only once. The chain recombines TRBV30 with TRBJ1-4, with TRBD1 identical over 9 bases. CDR3 size: 17 residues. The trim removed 0 bases at V and 4 bases at J, leaving 9 bases unmatched. Germline V gene sequence: CDR1 GTSNPN, CDR2 SVGIG (reference sequence). The CDR3 nucleotides are TGTGCCTGGAGTGTAGTGGACAGGGGCTTCCGTAATGAAAAACTGTTTTTT. This gives the protein CAWSVVDRGFRNEKLFF.

V and J are TRBV5-6 and TRBJ1-2; the D gene is possibly TRBD1 (5 bases). V lost 4 bases and J 6 bases, leaving 22 bases between the germline ends. This CDR3 region has 16 residues. Germline CDR1 is SGHDT and CDR2 is YYEEEE. The CDR3 DNA reads TGTGCCAGCAGCCCCGGCGGGGGAGGGCACCTAAATGGCTACACCTTC. Its protein is CASSPGGGGHLNGYTF.

This rearrangement joins TRBV4-2 to TRBJ1-1; 11 positions agree with TRBD1. Germline V gene lookup returns CDR1 LGHNA and CDR2 YNFKEQ. CDR3 length equals 16 residues. Germline trimming cut 4 bases from V and 6 bases from J; bases unmatched to any gene: 10. As DNA, the CDR3 is TGTGCCAGCAGCCGGCGGCTCGGACAGGGGGCGGCTGAAGCTTTCTTT. The encoded protein is CASSRRLGQGAAEAFF.